Listed below are T cell receptor beta chains from one sample, sequenced in a study of blood T cells in healthy people across ages. TCRdb redid the calling of the 5' RACE reads with MiXCR, one entry per CDR3 protein. The top ten clones hold approximately 0.7% of a sample with under 1,100,000 distinct CDR3 sequences, around 25% of them seen once. These data also formed part of another study, on T cells of mothers and their children.

The material sequenced was blood. These receptors were collected from a girl aged 2-9 years in good health. Both conserved end residues are part of each CDR3. A D gene is named only where the DNA matches it firmly. Clone size, where shown, is once, few, many, or a class for clones that have expanded.

j_gene,d_gene,v_gene,abundance,CDR3aa,CDR3nt
TRBJ1-2,NA,TRBV7-2,NA,CATPPEKREGGYTF,TGTGCCACTCCTCCGGAGAAAAGGGAGGGTGGCTACACCTTC
TRBJ2-7,NA,TRBV19,NA,CASSISDTTPYEQYF,TGTGCCAGTAGTATTTCGGACACCACCCCCTACGAGCAGTACTTC
TRBJ2-4,NA,TRBV29-1,once,CSVGGGLDIQYF,TGCAGCGTTGGCGGAGGGTTAGACATTCAGTACTTC
TRBJ2-3,TRBD2,TRBV6-4,NA,CASSDSGRTDTQYF,TGTGCCAGCAGCGATAGCGGGAGGACTGATACGCAGTATTTT
TRBJ2-5,TRBD1,TRBV20-1,NA,CSARGKRDSKEPQETQYF,TGCAGTGCTAGAGGAAAAAGGGACAGCAAGGAGCCGCAAGAGACCCAGTACTTC
TRBJ2-1,NA,TRBV12-3/TRBV12-4,NA,CASSLGRVSSEQFF,TGTGCCAGCAGTTTAGGCAGGGTTTCGAGTGAGCAGTTCTTC
TRBJ1-2,NA,TRBV13,few,CASSLERGGYTF,TGTGCCAGCAGCTTAGAGCGCGGAGGCTACACCTTC
TRBJ2-2,NA,TRBV6-2/TRBV6-3,NA,CASYGQQGIYTNTGELFF,TGTGCCAGCTACGGACAGCAGGGGATTTACACGAACACCGGGGAGCTGTTTTTT
TRBJ2-1,TRBD2,TRBV13,NA,CASDPSLSGRGYNEQFF,TGTGCCAGCGACCCCTCCCTTAGCGGGAGGGGCTACAATGAGCAGTTCTTC
TRBJ1-2,NA,TRBV12-3/TRBV12-4,few,CASSQTGLAGYTF,TGTGCCAGCAGTCAAACAGGTCTCGCGGGCTACACCTTC
TRBJ2-6,TRBD1,TRBV9,few,CASSGQGEPFSGANVLTF,TGTGCCAGCAGCGGACAGGGGGAGCCCTTCTCTGGGGCCAACGTCCTGACTTTC
TRBJ1-2,NA,TRBV7-9,NA,CASSLPPAQGIHYGYTF,TGTGCCAGCAGCCTTCCTCCTGCTCAAGGGATTCACTATGGCTACACCTTC
TRBJ1-1,NA,TRBV7-2,NA,CASSLRARGQDLEAFF,TGTGCCAGCAGCTTAAGAGCCCGGGGCCAGGATTTGGAAGCTTTCTTT